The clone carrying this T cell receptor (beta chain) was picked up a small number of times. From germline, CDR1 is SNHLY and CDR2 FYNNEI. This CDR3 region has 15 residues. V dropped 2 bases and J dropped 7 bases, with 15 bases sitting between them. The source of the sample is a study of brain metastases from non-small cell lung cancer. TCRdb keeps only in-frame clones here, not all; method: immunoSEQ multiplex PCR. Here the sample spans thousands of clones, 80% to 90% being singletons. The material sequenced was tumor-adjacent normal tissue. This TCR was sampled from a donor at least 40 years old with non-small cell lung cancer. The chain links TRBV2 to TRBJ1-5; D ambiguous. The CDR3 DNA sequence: TGTGCCAGCAGTGAATTTGGACGGTCGGAACAGCCCCAGCATTTT. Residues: CASSEFGRSEQPQHF.